This T cell receptor beta chain was documented in a study of cytomegalovirus exposure and HLA in healthy donors. Study results and caveats: Researchers had no immune exposure information except CMV serostatus available. Cytomegalovirus association was assigned to approximately 160 TCR beta chains. TCR beta sequences reportedly predicted the HLA-A and HLA-B alleles of most subjects accurately. One later analysis reportedly identified an Asian-associated ancestry cluster that showed fewer N-insertions than the roughly 620-donor mean.

As to this clone: Its antigen is not known.

CDR3 length equals 12 residues. The ends were cut back, 4 bases at V and 2 bases at J, with 7 bases in the middle. Germline-derived CDR1 and CDR2 are SQVTM and ANQGSEA. Amplification used 60 Vbeta primers and 13 Jbeta primers. TCRdb's copy holds only in-frame clones and misses some; the assay was immunoSEQ multiplex PCR. The table lists fewer than 200,000 clones, roughly 80% of them singletons. The sequence derives from a woman under 30 in good health and CMV-seronegative. The chain recombines TRBV29-1 with TRBJ2-3; D not certain. What was sequenced was PBMCs. CDR3 sequence: CSVGLYTDTQYF. As DNA, the CDR3 is TGCAGCGTTGGGCTTTACACAGATACGCAGTATTTT.